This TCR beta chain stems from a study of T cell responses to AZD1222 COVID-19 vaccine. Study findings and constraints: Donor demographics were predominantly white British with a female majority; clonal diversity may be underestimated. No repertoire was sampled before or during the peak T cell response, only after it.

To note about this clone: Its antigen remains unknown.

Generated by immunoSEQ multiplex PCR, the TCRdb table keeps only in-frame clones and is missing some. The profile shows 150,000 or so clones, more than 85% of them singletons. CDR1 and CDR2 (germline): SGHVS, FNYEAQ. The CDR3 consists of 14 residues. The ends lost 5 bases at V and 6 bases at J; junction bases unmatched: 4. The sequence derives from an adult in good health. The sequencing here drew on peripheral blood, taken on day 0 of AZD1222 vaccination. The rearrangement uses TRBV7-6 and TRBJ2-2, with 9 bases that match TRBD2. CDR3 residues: CASSPGTSPGELFF. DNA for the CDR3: TGTGCCAGCAGCCCCGGGACTAGCCCCGGGGAGCTGTTTTTT.